This TCR beta chain emerged from a study of blood T cell repertoires in COVID-19 (dated by TCRdb to about 2020). At the level of the whole study: The collaborator samples originated in the United States, Italy and Spain and spanned the acute and convalescent phases of COVID-19. The prospective study material was composed of cDNA or gDNA derived from T cells, B-cell-depleted T cells, or PBMCs. Deeply sampled blood TCRbeta repertoires from subjects exposed to, actively infected with, or recovered from COVID-19 were included in the dataset. The repertoires were made available in a free public database intended to serve as a resource for research on the immune response to SARS-CoV-2. Samples came from the ongoing ImmuneRACE study (first 160 participants) plus 1,254 subjects from 6 global collaborators. A de-identified subject ID, COVID-19 status, age in years and sex were almost always included in the sample metadata. Where HLA class I and class II types were available, the types were taken from metadata supplied by the sample provider, not from assay-based typing. Results and caveats for the whole study, not just this receptor: The quantity of clinical and demographic metadata differed by source and by participant and was supplied without curation.

The CDR3, cysteine through phenylalanine, is 15 amino acids long. Only the CDR3 DNA is retained, 45 bases long and in frame from the first base. Per the germline V gene (reference sequence), GTSNPN is the CDR1 and SVGIG is the CDR2. The germline ends are 13 bases apart after V is trimmed by 2 bases and J by 0 bases. This clone was counted between two and nine times. What this receptor recognizes is not known. One base away there is no much larger clone; base qualities are not given. The immunoSEQ Assay, a bias-controlled multiplex PCR, was used to amplify TCRbeta CDR3 regions from genomic DNA. As for the original processing: Within the assay, amplification of reference gene primers was used to estimate how many nucleated cells each sample contained. To quantify the absolute abundance of each unique TCRbeta CDR3 rearrangement, sequence reads were collapsed and filtered. For each sample, productive Simpson clonality was calculated as the square root of Simpson's diversity index over productive rearrangements. TCRdb retrieved this table from immuneACCESS and kept in-frame rearrangements only. Not all clones are present; in checked studies, unresolved V genes account for under half, and no reason is known for the remainder. That table supplies the V and J calls and clone size; D and trimming were determined from the DNA. This sample has 230,000 or so clones in its table, and 81% of those were observed once. Together, the top ten hold 6% to 8% of the sample.

One collaborating source in Seattle enrolled patients during active infection and followed them longitudinally through the course of disease. Each collaborating institution followed its own protocols to collect whole blood in K2EDTA tubes. Collaborator samples were shipped for TCRbeta analysis as frozen whole blood, isolated PBMCs, or DNA extracted from either sample type. The chain uses TRBV30 and TRBJ1-1; there is no confident call for the D gene. This TCR was recovered from an elderly woman with COVID-19, enrolled during active disease. The sequencing sample was made of peripheral blood. The DNA sequence is as follows: TGTGCCTGGAGTAGGAACAGAGCAATGAACACTGAAGCTTTCTTT. It translates as CAWSRNRAMNTEAFF.